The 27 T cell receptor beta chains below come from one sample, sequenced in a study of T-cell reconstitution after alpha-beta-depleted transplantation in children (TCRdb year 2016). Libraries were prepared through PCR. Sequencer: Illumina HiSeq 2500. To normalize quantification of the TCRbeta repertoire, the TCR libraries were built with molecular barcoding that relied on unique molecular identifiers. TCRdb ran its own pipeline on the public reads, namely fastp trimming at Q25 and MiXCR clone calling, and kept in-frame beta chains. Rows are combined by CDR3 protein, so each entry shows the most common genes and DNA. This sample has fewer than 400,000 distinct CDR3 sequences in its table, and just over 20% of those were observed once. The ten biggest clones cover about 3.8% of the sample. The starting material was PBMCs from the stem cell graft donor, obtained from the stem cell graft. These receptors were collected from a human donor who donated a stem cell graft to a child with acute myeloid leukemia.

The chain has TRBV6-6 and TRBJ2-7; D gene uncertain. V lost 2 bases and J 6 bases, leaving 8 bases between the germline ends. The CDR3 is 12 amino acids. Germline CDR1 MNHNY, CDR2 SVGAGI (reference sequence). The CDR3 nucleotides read TGTGCCAGCAGTTACCCTAGGAGCGAGCAGTACTTC. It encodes CASSYPRSEQYF.

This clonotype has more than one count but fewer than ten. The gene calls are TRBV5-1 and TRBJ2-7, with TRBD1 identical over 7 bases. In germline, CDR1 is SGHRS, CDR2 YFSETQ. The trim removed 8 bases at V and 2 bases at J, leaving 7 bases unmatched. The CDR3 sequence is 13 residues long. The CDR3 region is CASRTGVAYEQYF. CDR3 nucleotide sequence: TGCGCCAGTCGAACAGGGGTTGCCTACGAGCAGTACTTC.

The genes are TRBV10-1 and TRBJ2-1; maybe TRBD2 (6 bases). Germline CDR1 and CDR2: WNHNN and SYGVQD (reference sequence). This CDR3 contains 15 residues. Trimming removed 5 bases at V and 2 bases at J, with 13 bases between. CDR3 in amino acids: CASSRGTFTYNEQFF. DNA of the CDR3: TGCGCCAGCAGTCGCGGGACTTTCACCTACAATGAGCAGTTCTTC.

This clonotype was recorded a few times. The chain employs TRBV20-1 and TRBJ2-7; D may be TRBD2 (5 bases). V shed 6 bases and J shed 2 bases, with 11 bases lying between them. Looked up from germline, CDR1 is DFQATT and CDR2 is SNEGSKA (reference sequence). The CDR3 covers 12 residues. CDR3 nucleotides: TGCAGTGCGGCGGGCACTACCTACGAGCAGTACTTC. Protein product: CSAAGTTYEQYF.

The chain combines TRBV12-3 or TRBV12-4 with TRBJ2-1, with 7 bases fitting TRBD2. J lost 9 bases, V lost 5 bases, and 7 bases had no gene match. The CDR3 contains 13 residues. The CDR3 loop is CASSPGVAGEQFF. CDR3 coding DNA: TGTGCCAGCAGTCCCGGTGTAGCGGGTGAGCAGTTCTTC.

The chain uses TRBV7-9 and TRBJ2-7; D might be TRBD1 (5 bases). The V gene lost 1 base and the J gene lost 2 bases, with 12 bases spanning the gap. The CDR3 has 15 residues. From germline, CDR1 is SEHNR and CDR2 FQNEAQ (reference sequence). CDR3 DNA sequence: TGTGCCAGCAGCTTAGTCCCTTCCAGGGCCTACGAGCAGTACTTC. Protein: CASSLVPSRAYEQYF. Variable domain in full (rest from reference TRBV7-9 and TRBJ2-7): DTGVSQNPRHKITKRGQNVTFRCDPISEHNRLYWYRQTLGQGPEFLTYFQNEAQLEKSRLLSDRFSAERPKGSFSTLEIQRTEQGDSAMYLCASSLVPSRAYEQYFGPGTRLTVT.

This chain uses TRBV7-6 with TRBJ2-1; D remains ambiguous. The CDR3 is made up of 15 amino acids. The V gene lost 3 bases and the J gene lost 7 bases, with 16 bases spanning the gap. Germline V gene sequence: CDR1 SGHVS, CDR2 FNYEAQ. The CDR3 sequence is CASSLSRGYPNEQFF. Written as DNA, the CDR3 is TGTGCCAGCAGCTTGTCCCGCGGCTACCCTAATGAGCAGTTCTTC.

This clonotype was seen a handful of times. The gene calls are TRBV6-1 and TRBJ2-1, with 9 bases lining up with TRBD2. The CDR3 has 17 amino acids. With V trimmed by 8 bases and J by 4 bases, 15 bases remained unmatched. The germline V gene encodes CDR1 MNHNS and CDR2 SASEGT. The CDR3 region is CASRVGWRLAGYNEQFF. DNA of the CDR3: TGTGCCAGCCGCGTGGGGTGGCGGCTAGCGGGATACAATGAGCAGTTCTTC.

The CDR3 DNA sequence: TGTGCCAGCAGTTTATTCCCCGGGACAAACACTGAAGCTTTCTTT. Translation: CASSLFPGTNTEAFF. The gene calls are TRBV28 and TRBJ1-1; tentatively, D is TRBD1 (6 bases). CDR1 MDHEN and CDR2 SYDVKM come from the germline V gene. This CDR3 region has 15 residues. Trimming left V 1 base short and J 2 bases short, with 11 bases between.

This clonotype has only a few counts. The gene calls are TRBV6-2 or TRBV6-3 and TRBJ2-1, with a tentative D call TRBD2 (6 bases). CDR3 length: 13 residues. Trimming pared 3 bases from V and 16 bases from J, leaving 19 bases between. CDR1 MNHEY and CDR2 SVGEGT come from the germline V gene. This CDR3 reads CASSYDRTIAGFF. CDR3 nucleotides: TGTGCCAGCAGTTATGACAGAACTATTGCGGGATTCTTC.

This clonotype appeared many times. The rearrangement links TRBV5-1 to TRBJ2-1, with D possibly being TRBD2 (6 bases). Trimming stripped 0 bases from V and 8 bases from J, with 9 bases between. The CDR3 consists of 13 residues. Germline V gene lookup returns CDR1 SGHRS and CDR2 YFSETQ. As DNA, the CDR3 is TGCGCCAGCAGCTTGGTAGCGGACGATGAGCAGTTCTTC. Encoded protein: CASSLVADDEQFF.

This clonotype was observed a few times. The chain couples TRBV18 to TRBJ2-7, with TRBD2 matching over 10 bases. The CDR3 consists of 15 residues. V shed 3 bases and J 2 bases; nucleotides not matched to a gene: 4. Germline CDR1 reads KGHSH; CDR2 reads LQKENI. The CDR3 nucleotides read TGTGCCAGCTCACCTCCACTAGCGGGGACCTACGAGCAGTACTTC. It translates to CASSPPLAGTYEQYF.

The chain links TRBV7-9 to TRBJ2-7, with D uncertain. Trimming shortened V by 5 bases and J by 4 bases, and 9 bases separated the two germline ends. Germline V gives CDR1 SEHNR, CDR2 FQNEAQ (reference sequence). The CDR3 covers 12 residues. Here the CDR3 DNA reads TGTGCCAGCAGCCAGCACAGATACGAGCAGTACTTC. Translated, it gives CASSQHRYEQYF. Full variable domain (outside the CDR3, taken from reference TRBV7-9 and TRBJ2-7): DTGVSQNPRHKITKRGQNVTFRCDPISEHNRLYWYRQTLGQGPEFLTYFQNEAQLEKSRLLSDRFSAERPKGSFSTLEIQRTEQGDSAMYLCASSQHRYEQYFGPGTRLTVT.

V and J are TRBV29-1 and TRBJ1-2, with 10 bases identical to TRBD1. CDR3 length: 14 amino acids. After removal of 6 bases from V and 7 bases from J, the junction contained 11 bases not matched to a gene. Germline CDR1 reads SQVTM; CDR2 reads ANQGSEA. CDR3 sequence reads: CSVLHRDRGRGYTF. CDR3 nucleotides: TGCAGCGTCCTCCACCGGGACAGGGGCCGTGGCTACACCTTC.

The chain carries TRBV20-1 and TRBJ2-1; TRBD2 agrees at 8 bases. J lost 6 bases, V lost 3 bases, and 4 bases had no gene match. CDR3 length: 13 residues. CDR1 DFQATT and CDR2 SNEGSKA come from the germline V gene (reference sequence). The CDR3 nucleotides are TGCAGTGCTAGCGGGAGGGCACGCAATGAGCAGTTCTTC. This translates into CSASGRARNEQFF.

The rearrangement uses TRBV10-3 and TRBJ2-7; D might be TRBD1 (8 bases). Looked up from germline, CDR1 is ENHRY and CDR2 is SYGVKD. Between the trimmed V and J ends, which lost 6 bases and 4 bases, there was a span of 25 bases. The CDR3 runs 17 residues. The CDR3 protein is CAIRTNPGQGGFYEQYF. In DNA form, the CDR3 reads TGTGCCATCAGAACTAACCCCGGACAGGGAGGGTTTTACGAGCAGTACTTC.

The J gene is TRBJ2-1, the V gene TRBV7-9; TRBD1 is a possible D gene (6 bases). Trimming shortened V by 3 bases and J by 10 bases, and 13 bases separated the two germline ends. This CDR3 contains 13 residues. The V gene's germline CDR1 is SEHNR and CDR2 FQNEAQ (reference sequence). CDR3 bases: TGTGCCAGCAGCTTTCACAGGGCAGGGGAGCAGTTCTTC. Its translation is CASSFHRAGEQFF.

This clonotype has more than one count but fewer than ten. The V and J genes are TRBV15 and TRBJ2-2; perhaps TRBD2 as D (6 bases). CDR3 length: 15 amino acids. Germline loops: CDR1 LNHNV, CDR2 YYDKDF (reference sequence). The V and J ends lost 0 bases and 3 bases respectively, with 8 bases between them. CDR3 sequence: CATSRDGGYTGELFF. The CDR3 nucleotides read TGTGCCACCAGCAGAGATGGGGGGTACACCGGGGAGCTGTTTTTT.

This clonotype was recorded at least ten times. CDR3 bases: TGTGCCAGCAGCAAAATAGCTGGTTACGAGCAGTACTTC. Translated, it gives CASSKIAGYEQYF. The chain couples TRBV28 to TRBJ2-7; D call uncertain. In germline, CDR1 is MDHEN, CDR2 SYDVKM. The CDR3 is 13 residues long. Trimming cost V 6 bases and J 4 bases, with 13 bases left between them.

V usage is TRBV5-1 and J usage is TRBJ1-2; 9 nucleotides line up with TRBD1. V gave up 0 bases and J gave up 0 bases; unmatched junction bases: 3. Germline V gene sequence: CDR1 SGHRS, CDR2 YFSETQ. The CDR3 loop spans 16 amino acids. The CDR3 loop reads CASSLAGTGTNYGYTF. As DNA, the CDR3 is TGCGCCAGCAGCTTGGCCGGGACAGGGACTAACTATGGCTACACCTTC.

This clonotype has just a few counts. In DNA form, the CDR3 reads TGTGCCAGCAGTGAGGCTAGCGGGGTCGCTACGCAGTATTTT. This gives the protein CASSEASGVATQYF. The chain recombines TRBV2 with TRBJ2-3, with 9 bases fitting TRBD2. This CDR3 spans 14 amino acids. The V and J ends lost 3 bases and 8 bases, in that order; junction bases with no gene match: 6. CDR1 is SNHLY, CDR2 FYNNEI, per germline.

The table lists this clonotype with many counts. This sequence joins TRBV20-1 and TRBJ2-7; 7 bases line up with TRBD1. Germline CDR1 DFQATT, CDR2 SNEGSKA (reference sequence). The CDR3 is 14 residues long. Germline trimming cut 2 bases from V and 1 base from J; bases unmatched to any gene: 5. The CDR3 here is CSARNPGGSYEQYF. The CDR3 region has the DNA TGCAGTGCTAGAAATCCAGGGGGTTCCTACGAGCAGTACTTC.

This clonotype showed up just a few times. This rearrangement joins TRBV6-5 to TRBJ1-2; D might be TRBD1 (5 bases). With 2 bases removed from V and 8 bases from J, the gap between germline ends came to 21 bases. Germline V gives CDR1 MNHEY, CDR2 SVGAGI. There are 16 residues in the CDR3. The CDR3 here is CASSYVYGAANNGYTF. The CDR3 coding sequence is TGTGCCAGCAGTTACGTCTACGGGGCGGCAAACAACGGCTACACCTTC.

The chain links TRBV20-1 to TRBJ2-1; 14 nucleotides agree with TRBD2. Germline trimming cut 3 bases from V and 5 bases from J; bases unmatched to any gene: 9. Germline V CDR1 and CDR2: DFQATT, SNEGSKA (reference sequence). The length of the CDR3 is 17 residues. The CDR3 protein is CSARVTTGLAGDNEQFF. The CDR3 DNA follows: TGCAGTGCTAGGGTTACCACGGGACTAGCGGGAGACAATGAGCAGTTCTTC.

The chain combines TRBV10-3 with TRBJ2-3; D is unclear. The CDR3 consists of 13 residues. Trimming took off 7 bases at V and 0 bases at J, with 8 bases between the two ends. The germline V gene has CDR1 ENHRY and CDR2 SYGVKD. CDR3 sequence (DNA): TGTGCCATCATGGTAACTAGCACAGATACGCAGTATTTT. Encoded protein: CAIMVTSTDTQYF.

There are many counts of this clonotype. CDR3 loop: CSVVTGAGGEQYF. CDR3 DNA sequence: TGCAGCGTTGTGACGGGAGCAGGGGGCGAGCAGTACTTC. The chain recombines TRBV29-1 with TRBJ2-7; TRBD1 might be the D (7 bases). Germline CDR1 SQVTM, CDR2 ANQGSEA. Trimming stripped 4 bases from V and 6 bases from J, with 16 bases between. This CDR3 comprises 13 residues.

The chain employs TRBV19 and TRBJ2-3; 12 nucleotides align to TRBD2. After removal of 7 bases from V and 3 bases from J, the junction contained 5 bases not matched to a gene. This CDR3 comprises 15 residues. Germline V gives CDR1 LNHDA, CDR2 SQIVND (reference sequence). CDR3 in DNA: TGTGCCAGTACCGCTAGCGGGAGGGAGACAGATACGCAGTATTTT. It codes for CASTASGRETDTQYF.